The 31 T cell receptor beta chains below all came from one sample that was sequenced in a study of T cell responses to AZD1222 COVID-19 vaccine. Libraries were prepared by immunoSEQ multiplex PCR; TCRdb keeps only in-frame clonotypes and omits some of them. The data show approximately 160,000 clones, approximately 93% seen once. The sample consisted of peripheral blood, taken on day 0 of AZD1222 vaccination. The receptors originated from an adult in good health.

This clone has only one observation. The chain combines TRBV28 with TRBJ1-1, with TRBD1 matching 8 bases. The CDR3 sequence is 12 residues long. Losses at the gene ends were 6 bases for V and 11 bases for J; bases not matched to a gene: 8. The germline V gene encodes CDR1 MDHEN and CDR2 SYDVKM. DNA of the CDR3: TGTGCCAGCAGCCTAGGACAGGGTTCGGCTTTCTTT. It specifies CASSLGQGSAFF.

The sample holds a few counts of this clone. The gene calls are TRBV30 and TRBJ2-1; D is unclear. The ends were cut back, 0 bases at V and 3 bases at J, with 0 bases in the middle. The CDR3 loop spans 11 amino acids. CDR1 and CDR2 from the germline V gene are GTSNPN and SVGIG (reference sequence). CDR3 protein: CAWSVYNEQFF. CDR3 nucleotides: TGTGCCTGGAGTGTCTACAATGAGCAGTTCTTC.

CDR3 protein: CASSAGPGYGYTF. CDR3 DNA: TGTGCCAGCAGCGCAGGGCCCGGCTATGGCTACACCTTC. The J gene is TRBJ1-2, the V gene TRBV7-8, with D perhaps matching TRBD1 (5 bases). The V gene's germline CDR1 is SGHVS and CDR2 FQNEAQ. The CDR3 runs 13 residues. The V gene lost 5 bases and the J gene lost 4 bases, with 11 bases spanning the gap.

V and J are TRBV5-1 and TRBJ1-1; no definite D call. The V end lost 1 base, the J end lost 3 bases, and 7 bases lay between the germline ends. The CDR3 is made up of 13 amino acids. Per germline, CDR1 SGHRS and CDR2 YFSETQ. The CDR3 protein is CASSLLVDTEAFF. The CDR3 DNA is TGCGCCAGCAGCTTGTTGGTAGACACTGAAGCTTTCTTT.

The gene calls are TRBV9 and TRBJ1-6; 7 bases match TRBD1. This CDR3 is 16 amino acids long. Germline CDR1 is SGDLS and CDR2 is YYNGEE. J gave up 6 bases and V 0 bases, and 6 bases lay outside the gene matches. The DNA of the CDR3 is TGTGCCAGCAGCGTAGGCGGGGGACAGATTAATTCACCCCTCCACTTT. This translates into CASSVGGGQINSPLHF.

The chain employs TRBV9 and TRBJ1-4; 7 positions match TRBD1. This CDR3 has 15 amino acids. V trimming: 4 bases; J trimming: 4 bases; junction bases outside the gene matches: 7. From germline, CDR1 is SGDLS and CDR2 YYNGEE. The CDR3, as DNA: TGTGCCAGCAGCCCACGGACAGGTCTTAATGAAAAACTGTTTTTT. Protein product: CASSPRTGLNEKLFF.

The rearrangement links TRBV27 to TRBJ2-7; 9 nucleotides match TRBD2. Looked up from germline, CDR1 is MNHEY and CDR2 is SMNVEV (reference sequence). There are 14 residues in the CDR3. With 5 bases clipped from V and 3 bases from J, the junction kept 5 bases outside the gene matches. The CDR3 here is CASSGETSGYEQYF. Here the CDR3 DNA reads TGTGCCAGCAGTGGAGAGACTAGCGGCTACGAGCAGTACTTC.

This clone has just a few counts. This rearrangement joins TRBV6-5 to TRBJ1-1, with TRBD1 as a possible D gene (6 bases). Germline CDR1 reads MNHEY; CDR2 reads SVGAGI. V gave up 5 bases and J gave up 5 bases, with 12 bases separating them. The CDR3 contains 13 residues. This chain's CDR3 is CASSLRGKTEAFF. Here the CDR3 DNA reads TGTGCCAGCAGTCTCAGGGGTAAAACTGAAGCTTTCTTT.

The rearrangement links TRBV3-1 (or the pseudogene TRBV3-2) to TRBJ2-5, with 8 positions matching TRBD1. In germline, CDR1 is LGHDT, CDR2 YNNKEL (reference sequence). CDR3 length: 15 residues. The junction had 9 bases not matched to a gene; V was cut back by 4 bases and J by 5 bases. The CDR3 here is CASSRLGQGRETQYF. CDR3 coding DNA: TGTGCCAGCAGCCGACTTGGACAGGGCCGTGAGACCCAGTACTTC.

The V gene is TRBV19, the J gene TRBJ1-2; D call uncertain. Germline V gene lookup returns CDR1 LNHDA and CDR2 SQIVND (reference sequence). This CDR3 spans 16 amino acids. V lost 5 bases and J lost 1, with 17 bases in between. The CDR3 region is CASSVKTLPSNYGYTF. CDR3 nucleotides: TGTGCCAGTAGTGTAAAAACCCTCCCAAGTAACTATGGCTACACCTTC.

This chain joins TRBV5-1 and TRBJ2-7; either TRBD1 or TRBD2 may supply D (6 bases each). The ends were cut back, 0 bases at V and 3 bases at J, with 13 bases in the middle. Germline loops: CDR1 SGHRS, CDR2 YFSETQ. This CDR3 comprises 15 residues. The CDR3 spells CASSLGGTQVYEQYF. The CDR3 nucleotides are TGCGCCAGCAGCTTGGGCGGGACACAAGTCTACGAGCAGTACTTC.

This chain links TRBV9 with TRBJ2-3; D unclear. Germline V gives CDR1 SGDLS, CDR2 YYNGEE. This CDR3 has 12 amino acids. With 3 bases removed from V and 6 bases from J, the gap between germline ends came to 8 bases. CDR3: CASSASVDTQYF. CDR3 nucleotides: TGTGCCAGCAGCGCAAGTGTCGATACGCAGTATTTT. Full variable domain (remainder filled in from reference TRBV9 and TRBJ2-3): DSGVTQTPKHLITATGQRVTLRCSPRSGDLSVYWYQQSLDQGLQFLIQYYNGEERAKGNILERFSAQQFPDLHSELNLSSLELGDSALYFCASSASVDTQYFGPGTRLTVL.

This sequence joins TRBV11-3 and TRBJ2-2; D is perhaps TRBD1 (6 bases). Germline CDR1 is SGHNT and CDR2 is YENEEA. Trimming took off 5 bases at V and 0 bases at J, with 10 bases between the two ends. The CDR3 covers 15 residues. The CDR3 sequence is CASSTGFPNTGELFF. The CDR3 nucleotides are TGTGCCAGCAGCACAGGGTTTCCGAACACCGGGGAGCTGTTTTTT.

Only one count was recorded for this clone. The J gene is TRBJ1-2, the V gene TRBV30, with D possibly TRBD1 on 5 matching bases. The length of the CDR3 is 14 residues. The V gene's germline CDR1 is GTSNPN and CDR2 SVGIG (reference sequence). Between the trimmed V and J ends, which lost 0 bases and 5 bases, there was a span of 13 bases. The CDR3 region is CAWSVSSGKYGYTF. The CDR3 nucleotides are TGTGCCTGGAGTGTATCTTCAGGGAAGTATGGCTACACCTTC.

This clone has only one observation. The chain employs TRBV5-4 and TRBJ2-3, with TRBD1 as a possible D gene (6 bases). The V and J ends lost 4 bases and 4 bases respectively, with 16 bases between them. The CDR3 extends over 15 amino acids. CDR1 and CDR2 from the germline V gene are SGHNT and YYREEE (reference sequence). CDR3 DNA sequence: TGTGCCAGCAGCACCCGACAGGATGGGGCAGATACGCAGTATTTT. Translation: CASSTRQDGADTQYF.

This chain links TRBV19 with TRBJ1-2; no definite D call. V shed 2 bases and J shed 0 bases, with 7 bases lying between them. This CDR3 contains 14 residues. In germline, CDR1 is LNHDA, CDR2 SQIVND (reference sequence). CDR3 nucleotide sequence: TGTGCCAGTAGTATACGTATAGCTAACTATGGCTACACCTTC. Its translation: CASSIRIANYGYTF.

The chain employs TRBV19 and TRBJ2-4; TRBD2 aligns across 7 bases. CDR1 is LNHDA, CDR2 SQIVND, per germline (reference sequence). The CDR3 runs to 15 residues. Trimming took 2 bases from V and 8 from J; bases not matched to a gene: 9. CDR3 protein: CASSILGGFEYIQYF. The CDR3 nucleotides are TGTGCCAGTAGTATATTGGGGGGGTTCGAGTACATTCAGTACTTC.

V usage is TRBV7-2 and J usage is TRBJ2-4; TRBD1 aligns across 8 bases. Germline CDR1 is SGHTA and CDR2 is FQGNSA. V lost 4 bases to trimming and J lost 7 bases; unmatched junction nucleotides: 6. The CDR3 contains 14 residues. The CDR3: CASSYRTGPNIQYF. The DNA for the CDR3 is TGTGCCAGCAGCTACCGGACAGGGCCCAACATTCAGTACTTC.

The J gene is TRBJ1-2, the V gene TRBV7-9; the D gene is possibly TRBD1 (6 bases). Germline CDR1 reads SEHNR; CDR2 reads FQNEAQ (reference sequence). Trimming stripped 1 base from V and 6 bases from J, with 15 bases between. The CDR3 length is 15 residues. DNA for the CDR3: TGTGCCAGCAGCTTAGGCCTCCTGGGGGGCCATGGCTACACCTTC. It is translated as CASSLGLLGGHGYTF.

The V call is TRBV15, the J call TRBJ2-3, with a weak D call TRBD2 (5 bases). CDR1 and CDR2 from the germline V gene are LNHNV and YYDKDF (reference sequence). With 1 base removed from V and 6 bases from J, the gap between germline ends came to 11 bases. This CDR3 region has 14 residues. DNA of the CDR3: TGTGCCACCAGCAGAGGACTATCAAGCGATACGCAGTATTTT. It codes for CATSRGLSSDTQYF.

The chain links TRBV5-1 to TRBJ1-4; TRBD1 aligns across 7 bases. CDR3 length: 15 amino acids. Germline values: CDR1 SGHRS, CDR2 YFSETQ. J gave up 7 bases and V 4 bases, and 10 bases lay outside the gene matches. The CDR3 DNA reads as TGCGCCAGCAGCGAACAGGGGCCTCAAAGTGAAAAACTGTTTTTT. It specifies CASSEQGPQSEKLFF.

This clone was recorded once. The chain couples TRBV30 to TRBJ1-6; D gene uncertain. Germline V gives CDR1 GTSNPN, CDR2 SVGIG (reference sequence). The CDR3 totals 14 residues. V was shortened by 0 bases and J by 6 bases, with 9 bases between the two germline ends. The CDR3: CAWSVILGNSPLHF. The CDR3 DNA follows: TGTGCCTGGAGTGTAATCCTAGGTAATTCACCCCTCCACTTT.

V usage is TRBV19 and J usage is TRBJ1-4, with 7 bases fitting TRBD1. Looked up from germline, CDR1 is LNHDA and CDR2 is SQIVND (reference sequence). The CDR3 loop spans 16 amino acids. The V and J ends lost 5 bases and 5 bases, in that order; junction bases with no gene match: 11. The CDR3 nucleotides are TGTGCCAGTAGTTTCCTGACACAGGGGCCCAATGAAAAACTGTTTTTT. It translates to CASSFLTQGPNEKLFF.

The V gene is TRBV11-2, the J gene TRBJ2-7, with TRBD2 matching over 7 bases. The V gene end was trimmed by 1 base and the J gene end by 0 bases; junction bases not matched to a gene: 9. Germline lookup yields CDR1 SGHAT and CDR2 FQNNGV. CDR3 length: 17 residues. In DNA, the CDR3 is TGTGCCAGCAGCTTAGTCGGATGGGGGGGAAGCTCCTACGAGCAGTACTTC. This encodes CASSLVGWGGSSYEQYF.

The rearrangement links TRBV5-1 to TRBJ2-6; D possibly corresponds to TRBD2 (5 bases). Germline V lookup: CDR1 SGHRS, CDR2 YFSETQ. V was clipped by 3 bases and J by 2 bases, with 9 bases between them. There are 15 residues in the CDR3. The CDR3 is CASSSFGAGANVLTF. CDR3 nucleotides: TGCGCCAGCAGCTCGTTCGGGGCTGGGGCCAACGTCCTGACTTTC.

This chain links TRBV4-1 with TRBJ1-5; D unresolved. V lost 1 base and J lost 6, with 7 bases in between. This CDR3 is 13 amino acids long. The germline V gene encodes CDR1 MGHRA and CDR2 YSYEKL. The CDR3 nucleotides are TGCGCCAGCAGCCAAGCAGGTGCTCAGCCCCAGCATTTT. Protein product: CASSQAGAQPQHF.

This sequence joins TRBV30 and TRBJ2-7; D perhaps matches TRBD2 (6 bases). Germline V CDR1 and CDR2: GTSNPN, SVGIG (reference sequence). This CDR3 spans 14 amino acids. V was cut by 3 bases and J by 5 bases, with 17 bases left in between. CDR3 region: CAWSPRRERHEQYF. The DNA for the CDR3 is TGTGCCTGGAGCCCTCGTCGGGAGAGGCACGAGCAGTACTTC.

The chain has TRBV5-1 and TRBJ2-1; weak D call: TRBD1 (6 bases). The ends were cut back, 4 bases at V and 5 bases at J, with 28 bases in the middle. The CDR3 consists of 19 residues. Germline loops: CDR1 SGHRS, CDR2 YFSETQ. The CDR3 reads CASSGLDSRTLSLHNEQFF. In DNA form, the CDR3 reads TGCGCCAGCAGCGGATTGGACAGCCGAACACTCTCTCTCCACAATGAGCAGTTCTTC.

This sequence joins TRBV14 and TRBJ1-4; D is unclear. This CDR3 is built from 13 residues. The V gene lost 6 bases and the J gene lost 5 bases, with 10 bases spanning the gap. Germline CDR1 is SGHDN and CDR2 is FVKESK. CDR3 in amino acids: CASRKAFNEKLFF. CDR3 nucleotide sequence: TGTGCCAGCAGAAAGGCTTTCAATGAAAAACTGTTTTTT.

The genes are TRBV30 and TRBJ2-5; TRBD1 might be the D (7 bases). The V gene lost 3 bases and the J gene lost 2 bases, with 13 bases spanning the gap. The germline gives CDR1 GTSNPN, CDR2 SVGIG (reference sequence). The length of the CDR3 is 14 residues. DNA for the CDR3: TGTGCCTGGAGGGCCTCAGGGGGGCAAGAGACCCAGTACTTC. Amino acid sequence: CAWRASGGQETQYF.

The gene calls are TRBV15 and TRBJ1-4; D call uncertain. The V gene lost 3 bases and the J gene lost 7 bases, with 12 bases spanning the gap. Per the germline V gene, CDR1 is LNHNV and CDR2 is YYDKDF (reference sequence). There are 14 residues in the CDR3. CDR3 loop: CATSSVVRSEKLFF. Written as DNA, the CDR3 is TGTGCCACCAGCAGTGTGGTAAGGAGTGAAAAACTGTTTTTT. Using reference TRBV15 and TRBJ1-4 for the parts outside the CDR3, the full variable domain is DAMVIQNPRYQVTQFGKPVTLSCSQTLNHNVMYWYQQKSSQAPKLLFHYYDKDFNNEADTPDNFQSRRPNTSFCFLDIRSPGLGDTAMYLCATSSVVRSEKLFFGSGTQLSVL.